Listed below are T cell receptor beta chains from one sample, sequenced in a study of radiation and T cells in renal cell carcinoma. Data came from immunoSEQ multiplex PCR; TCRdb stores just in-frame clones and leaves some out. The sample yields about 83,000 clones, around 78% seen once. Material: blood, obtained from a patient whose treatment included radiotherapy and nephrectomy. Receptors were obtained from a woman in her sixties with renal cell carcinoma. Both conserved end residues are trimmed from each CDR3. The order of the fields is V gene, D gene, CDR3 protein. D genes are given only for firm matches.

V: TRBV28
D: TRBD2
CDR3: ASSSPSGGLTDTQY

V: TRBV2
D: TRBD1
CDR3: ASRRQGYTEAF

V: TRBV5-1
D: -
CDR3: ASSLEGGTGNTIY

V: TRBV21-1
D: -
CDR3: ASSKPGGKSARWGPNQPQH

V: TRBV7-2
D: -
CDR3: ASSLVEYEQY

V: TRBV21-1
D: -
CDR3: ASSNVRTGLFYEQY

V: TRBV2
D: -
CDR3: ASSEVPGADNEQF

V: TRBV23-1
D: -
CDR3: ASSQSIGCGYT

V: TRBV6-5
D: -
CDR3: ASRLQATSYEQY

V: TRBV6-1
D: -
CDR3: ASSDEGISYEQY

V: TRBV7-7
D: -
CDR3: ASSFGLGGLNEQF

V: TRBV5-4
D: TRBD2
CDR3: ASSSSGGSYEQY

V: TRBV10-1
D: -
CDR3: ASSESVHRNSEAF

V: TRBV7-2
D: -
CDR3: ASRAGASYEQY

V: TRBV9
D: -
CDR3: ASTRFNTPTDTQY

V: TRBV4-3
D: TRBD1
CDR3: ASSQDLPGGDEQY

V: TRBV19
D: -
CDR3: ASSIVPGTNQPQH

V: TRBV5-1
D: -
CDR3: ASSFSGGSTDTQY

V: TRBV9
D: TRBD1
CDR3: ASSVAHPGQTSTDTQY

V: TRBV2
D: TRBD1
CDR3: ASSSDRGYEKLF

V: TRBV30
D: -
CDR3: AWDSKGYNQPQH

V: TRBV5-5
D: -
CDR3: ASSSDRSYEQY

V: TRBV14
D: -
CDR3: ASSHRGSNYGYT

V: TRBV7-9
D: TRBD1
CDR3: ASSSGTGGEKLF

V: TRBV2
D: TRBD2
CDR3: ASSEEIGTIQETQY

V: TRBV28
D: TRBD2
CDR3: ASSLAGRAQY

V: TRBV6-6
D: -
CDR3: ASSYSGTDTQY

V: TRBV7-2
D: -
CDR3: ASSLGTSFSGANVLT

V: TRBV2
D: -
CDR3: ASSEVNTEAF

V: TRBV9
D: -
CDR3: ASSVDSGGRDSPLH

V: TRBV29-1
D: -
CDR3: SAGSQNTEAF

V: TRBV5-1
D: TRBD1
CDR3: ASSSGQGASLANYGYT

V: TRBV9
D: TRBD1
CDR3: ASSRRQGAAWSDGYT

V: TRBV6-1
D: TRBD2
CDR3: ASRPPGLASYEQY

V: TRBV7-9
D: -
CDR3: ASSLRPGGEQF

V: TRBV18
D: TRBD1
CDR3: ASSPADRGNGYT

V: TRBV30
D: TRBD1
CDR3: AWTTGGRTEAF

V: TRBV7-9
D: -
CDR3: ASSLAGDTIY

V: TRBV25-1
D: -
CDR3: ASSDRLSYGYT

V: TRBV7-9
D: -
CDR3: ASSAGVGGKETQY

V: TRBV30
D: -
CDR3: AWMRQEVYGYT